The TCR beta chain under discussion was sequenced for a study of blood T cell repertoires in COVID-19 (dated by TCRdb to the early 2020s). In terms of the full investigation: Samples from collaborators originated in the United States, Italy and Spain and spanned both the acute and convalescent phases of COVID-19. Subjects who had been exposed to COVID-19, were actively infected with it, or had recovered from it provided the deeply sampled blood TCRbeta repertoires that made up the dataset. Where available, HLA class I and class II types were obtained from metadata supplied by the sample provider rather than from assay-based typing. The samples were drawn from two sources: the first 160 participants of the ongoing ImmuneRACE study, and 1,200 or so subjects contributed by 6 global collaborators. Nearly every sample came with metadata listing a de-identified subject ID, COVID-19 status, age in years and sex. The prospective study material was composed of cDNA or gDNA derived from T cells, B-cell-depleted T cells, or PBMCs. The repertoires were released in a freely available public database meant as a resource for research on the immune response to SARS-CoV-2. Paper-wide results and their limitations: How much clinical and demographic metadata was included differed by source and by participant, and the metadata was provided uncurated.

With regard to this clone: Its recognized antigen is unknown. No much larger clonotype is one base removed from it; base qualities were not supplied.

V was cut back by 1 base and J by 0 bases, leaving a gap of 10 bases between them. The CDR1 and CDR2 encoded by the germline V gene are KGHSH and LQKENI. The CDR3 runs 16 amino acids, cysteine and phenylalanine included. CDR3 DNA only is kept here, 48 bases in frame from base 1. TCRbeta CDR3 regions were amplified from genomic DNA by means of the immunoSEQ Assay, a bias-controlled multiplex PCR. As for the original processing: The number of nucleated cells in each sample was estimated from the amplification of reference gene primers within the assay. Sequence reads were collapsed and filtered to measure the absolute abundance of every unique TCRbeta CDR3 rearrangement. Productive Simpson clonality was computed per sample as the square root of Simpson's diversity index over productive rearrangements. Held by TCRdb, this immuneACCESS table contains in-frame sequences only and omits some clones. Under half of the omission traces to an unresolved V gene where checked; the cause of the rest is unknown. D and trimming come from the DNA, and the V and J calls and clone size come from that table. In this sample the table shows just over 150,000 clones, approximately 87% of which occur a single time. The biggest ten clones account for 6.5% to 8% of the sample.

Participants in the prospective study were aged roughly 18 to 100 years, lived in approximately 26 United States geographic areas, and enrolled through a virtual design. In the prospective study, participants were assigned to cohorts based on the clinical history participants reported in a screening survey and a study questionnaire. Recovered participants in ImmuneRACE Cohort 3 were defined as having two consecutive negative NP/OP PCR tests, clearance from a healthcare professional, or resolution of symptoms. In the prospective study, mobile phlebotomists collected whole blood, serum and a nasopharyngeal or oropharyngeal swab from each participant. Prospective study participants could optionally give additional blood draws and questionnaires over an approximately two-month period. Prospective study blood samples were shipped either frozen or at room temperature before DNA extraction.

This clonotype was obtained from a woman aged 45-65 years who had recovered from COVID-19. The sequenced sample consisted of PBMCs or T cells enriched from blood (not recorded which). This chain is built from TRBV18 and TRBJ2-4; no D gene is confidently identified. The nucleotide sequence reads TGTGCCAGCTCACCACAGAGTTCCCTAGCCAAAAACATTCAGTACTTC. Its protein product is CASSPQSSLAKNIQYF.